The clone carrying this T cell receptor beta chain was counted at least ten times. A second PCR, run for roughly 7 to 11 cycles, used a sample-barcoded 5' primer plus a J-beta primer mix. TCRdb fed the 5' RACE reads into MiXCR, producing one record per CDR3 protein. The table lists some 800,000 distinct CDR3 sequences, around 25% of them singletons, with roughly 3.5% in the top ten. This sample stems from a study of blood T cells in healthy people across ages. CDR1 and CDR2 from the germline V gene are MDHEN and SYDVKM. The CDR3 covers 13 residues. V shed 4 bases and J shed 5 bases, with 11 bases lying between them. The same data also went into a second study, on T cells of mothers and their children.

Input material: blood. V and J are TRBV28 and TRBJ2-5; tentatively, D is TRBD2 (5 bases). This clonotype originated in a boy aged 10-17 years in good health. In DNA form, the CDR3 reads TGTGCCAGCAGTTCGTCGGGAACTGAGACCCAGTACTTC. Amino acids: CASSSSGTETQYF. The whole variable domain, remainder taken from reference TRBV28 and TRBJ2-5, is DVKVTQSSRYLVKRTGEKVFLECVQDMDHENMFWYRQDPGLGLRLIYFSYDVKMKEKGDIPEGYSVSREKKERFSLILESASTNQTSMYLCASSSSGTETQYFGPGTRLLVL.